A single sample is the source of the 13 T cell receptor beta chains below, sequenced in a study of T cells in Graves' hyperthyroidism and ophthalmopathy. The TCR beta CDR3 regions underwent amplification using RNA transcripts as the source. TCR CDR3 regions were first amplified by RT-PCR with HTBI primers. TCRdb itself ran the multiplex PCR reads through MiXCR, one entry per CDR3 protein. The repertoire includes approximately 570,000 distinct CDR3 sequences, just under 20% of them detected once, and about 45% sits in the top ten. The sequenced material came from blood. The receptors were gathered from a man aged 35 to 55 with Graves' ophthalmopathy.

This CDR3 reads CASSLAGLFDPSSYNEQFF. CDR3 sequence (DNA): TGTGCCAGCAGCTTAGCGGGGCTTTTCGATCCCAGCTCCTACAATGAGCAGTTCTTC. This chain connects TRBV7-9 to TRBJ2-1, with D possibly TRBD1 on 5 matching bases. V shed 0 bases and J shed 0 bases, with 18 bases lying between them. The length of the CDR3 is 19 residues. Germline V gives CDR1 SEHNR, CDR2 FQNEAQ (reference sequence).

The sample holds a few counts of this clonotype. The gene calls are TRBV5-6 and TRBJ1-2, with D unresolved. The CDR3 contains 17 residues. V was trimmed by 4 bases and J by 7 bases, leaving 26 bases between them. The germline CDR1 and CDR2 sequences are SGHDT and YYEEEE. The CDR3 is CASSPTDARASTIGYTF. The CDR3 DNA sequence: TGTGCCAGCAGCCCTACCGACGCCAGAGCGTCAACCATTGGCTACACCTTC.

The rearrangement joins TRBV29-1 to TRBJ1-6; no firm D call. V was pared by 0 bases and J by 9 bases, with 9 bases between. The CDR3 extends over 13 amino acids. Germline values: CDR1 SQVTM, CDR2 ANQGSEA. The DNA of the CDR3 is TGCAGCGTTGAAGAGGGGAGAGGTTCACCCCTCCACTTT. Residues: CSVEEGRGSPLHF.

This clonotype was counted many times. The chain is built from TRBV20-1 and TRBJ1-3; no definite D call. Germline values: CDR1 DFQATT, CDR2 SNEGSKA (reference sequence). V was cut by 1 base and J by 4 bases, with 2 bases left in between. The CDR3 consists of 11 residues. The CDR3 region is CSARGGNTIYF. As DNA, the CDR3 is TGCAGTGCTAGAGGGGGAAACACCATATATTTT.

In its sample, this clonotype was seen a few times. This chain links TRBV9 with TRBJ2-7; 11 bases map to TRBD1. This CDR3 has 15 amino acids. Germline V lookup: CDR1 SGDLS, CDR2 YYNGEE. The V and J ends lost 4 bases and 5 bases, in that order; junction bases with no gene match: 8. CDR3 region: CASSRRGTGGDEQYF. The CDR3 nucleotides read TGTGCCAGCAGCCGGCGAGGGACAGGGGGGGACGAGCAGTACTTC.

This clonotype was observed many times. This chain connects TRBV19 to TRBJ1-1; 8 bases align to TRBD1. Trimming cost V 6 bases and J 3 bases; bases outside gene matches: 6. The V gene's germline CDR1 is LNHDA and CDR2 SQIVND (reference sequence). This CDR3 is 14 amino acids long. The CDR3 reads CASSRGQAYTEAFF. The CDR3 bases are TGTGCCAGTAGCCGGGGACAGGCCTACACTGAAGCTTTCTTT. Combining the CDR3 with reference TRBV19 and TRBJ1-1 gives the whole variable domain DGGITQSPKYLFRKEGQNVTLSCEQNLNHDAMYWYRQDPGQGLRLIYYSQIVNDFQKGDIAEGYSVSREKKESFPLTVTSAQKNPTAFYLCASSRGQAYTEAFFGQGTRLTVV.

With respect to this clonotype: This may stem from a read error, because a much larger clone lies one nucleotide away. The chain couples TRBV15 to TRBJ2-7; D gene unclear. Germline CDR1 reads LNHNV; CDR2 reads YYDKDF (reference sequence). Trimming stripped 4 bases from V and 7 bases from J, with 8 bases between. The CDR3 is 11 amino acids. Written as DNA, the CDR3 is TGTGCCACCAGCAAAGAGAGGGAGCAGTACTTC. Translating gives CATSKEREQYF.

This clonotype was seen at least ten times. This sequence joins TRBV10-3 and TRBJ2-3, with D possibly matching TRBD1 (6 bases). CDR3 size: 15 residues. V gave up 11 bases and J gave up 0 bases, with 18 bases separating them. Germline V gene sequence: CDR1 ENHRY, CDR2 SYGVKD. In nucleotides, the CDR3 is TGTGCCGTGGAAATGTCCCAGGGGAGCACAGATACGCAGTATTTT. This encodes CAVEMSQGSTDTQYF.

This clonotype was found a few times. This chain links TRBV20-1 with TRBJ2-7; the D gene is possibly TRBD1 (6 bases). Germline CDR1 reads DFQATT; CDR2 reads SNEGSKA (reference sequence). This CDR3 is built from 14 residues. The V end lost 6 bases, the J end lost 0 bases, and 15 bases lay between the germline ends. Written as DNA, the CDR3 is TGCAGTGCCTCGTGGGGACACAACTCCTACGAGCAGTACTTC. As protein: CSASWGHNSYEQYF.

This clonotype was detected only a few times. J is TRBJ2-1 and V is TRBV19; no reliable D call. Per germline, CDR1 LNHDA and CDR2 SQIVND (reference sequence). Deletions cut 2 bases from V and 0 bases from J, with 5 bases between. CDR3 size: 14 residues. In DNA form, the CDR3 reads TGTGCCAGTAGTATACTAGACTCCTACAATGAGCAGTTCTTC. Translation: CASSILDSYNEQFF.

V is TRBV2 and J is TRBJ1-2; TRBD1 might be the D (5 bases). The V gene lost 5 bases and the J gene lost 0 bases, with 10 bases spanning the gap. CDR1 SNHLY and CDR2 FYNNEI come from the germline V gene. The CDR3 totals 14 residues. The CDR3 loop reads CASSNQGANYGYTF. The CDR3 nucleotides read TGTGCCAGCAGTAACCAGGGAGCTAACTATGGCTACACCTTC. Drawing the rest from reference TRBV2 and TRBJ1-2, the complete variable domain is EPEVTQTPSHQVTQMGQEVILRCVPISNHLYFYWYRQILGQKVEFLVSFYNNEISEKSEIFDDQFSVERPDGSNFTLKIRSTKLEDSAMYFCASSNQGANYGYTFGSGTRLTVV.

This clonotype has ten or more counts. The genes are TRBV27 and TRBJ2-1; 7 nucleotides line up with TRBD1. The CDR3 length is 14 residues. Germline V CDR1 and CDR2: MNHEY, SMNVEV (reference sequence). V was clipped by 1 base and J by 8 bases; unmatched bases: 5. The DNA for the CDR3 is TGTGCCAGCAGTTTATATAGACAGGGCGATGAGCAGTTCTTC. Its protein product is CASSLYRQGDEQFF.

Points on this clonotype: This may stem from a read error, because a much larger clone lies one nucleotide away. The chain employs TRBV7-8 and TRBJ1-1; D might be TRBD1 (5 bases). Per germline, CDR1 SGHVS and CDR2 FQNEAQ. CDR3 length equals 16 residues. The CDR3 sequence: CASSKAGAGMNTKAFF. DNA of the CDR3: TGTGCCAGCAGCAAAGCCGGAGCAGGGATGAACACTAAAGCTTTCTTT.